The rows below give T cell receptor beta chains drawn from one sample of a study of T cell responses to AZD1222 COVID-19 vaccine. Produced via immunoSEQ multiplex PCR; TCRdb's table is partial and in-frame only. The data show over 150,000 clones, more than 85% seen once. Sequences were derived from peripheral blood, sampled 28 days after the second AZD1222 dose. These receptors were obtained from an adult who received the AZD1222 COVID-19 vaccine. CDR3s leave out the opening cysteine and the closing phenylalanine or tryptophan. Each record gives: CDR3 length, V gene, CDR3 protein.

9	TRBV20-1	SASRDYEQY
11	TRBV6-5	ASSYSTGNEQF
14	TRBV6-2/TRBV6-3	ASSRPGLAHKETQY
16	TRBV12-5	ASGLVLGGGADQETQY
11	TRBV7-3	ASSLTSNQPQH
13	TRBV20-1	SASEDRRGYNEQF
13	TRBV11-2	ASSSPGTGGDTIY
13	TRBV10-1	ASSEWLPPGDTQY
11	TRBV11-2	ASTSGAPYEQY
10	TRBV3-1/TRBV3-2	ASERAPEEQY
14	TRBV28	ASSLLAGAKAYEQY
11	TRBV13	ASSRGREWELF
11	TRBV30	AWSVPVNYGYT
13	TRBV18	ASSPGVREGETQY
15	TRBV5-4	ASSLRPRDGVEQKLF
12	TRBV29-1	SVESSGIYNEQF